This T cell receptor beta chain is drawn from a study of T cell repertoires in cytomegalovirus infection. About the study: CMV infection plus the matching HLA type was flagged by public TCR beta signatures.

TCRdb re-called the reads with MiXCR, one entry per CDR3 protein. The sample has approximately 750,000 distinct CDR3 sequences, approximately 40% seen once. A remark on this clonotype: At one of its ends the junction is not consistent with the germline gene, which may arise from a read error.

This TCR was recovered from a human donor in good health (CMV status not recorded). Some clones in this sample may be carry-over from other donors' samples. The sequencing sample was made of PBMCs.

CDR3 DNA sequence: TGTGCCAGCAGTTACTCTACAGGGCGGTACGGGAACACTGAAGCTTTATTT. This codes for CASSYSTGRYGNTEALF. The chain employs TRBV6-8 and TRBJ1-1; a possible D gene is TRBD1 (6 bases). The CDR3 loop spans 17 amino acids. Germline V gene lookup returns CDR1 MNHGY and CDR2 SAAAGT.